The TCR beta chain under discussion was sequenced for a study of T cells after posttransplantation cyclophosphamide. Repertoires were generated with immunoSEQ multiplex PCR, while TCRdb's copy carries only in-frame clones and drops some. The sample includes about 36,000 clones, around 80% of them seen just once. This clone showed up just once. A marrow graft followed busulfan-fludarabine conditioning, with cyclophosphamide on days +3 and +4. Trimming took off 2 bases at V and 2 bases at J, with 6 bases between the two ends. Germline CDR1 is MNHNS and CDR2 is SASEGT. This CDR3 comprises 13 residues. V usage is TRBV6-1 and J usage is TRBJ1-2, with D maybe TRBD1 (6 bases). Here the sequenced sample was CD4+ T cells sorted from blood, taken 1903 days after a stem cell transplant with posttransplant cyclophosphamide. The source of this sequence is a female patient aged 40-49 years who received an allogeneic stem cell transplant from a related donor, was CMV-positive, and had no GVHD. Some T cells could come from the graft donor. DNA for the CDR3: TGTGCCAGCAGTGAAAGGGGGAACTATGGCTACACCTTC. Translating it yields CASSERGNYGYTF.